What follows are 10 T cell receptor beta chains derived from one specimen sequenced in a study of post-analysis software for immune sequencing data. TCR beta cDNA libraries had unique molecular identifiers. TCRdb re-analysed the PCR reads in MiXCR, keeping a single row per CDR3 protein. The table has roughly 730,000 distinct CDR3 sequences, roughly 27% seen once; the top ten hold roughly 0.54%. Whole-study findings and limits: Included in a set of roughly five TRBV segments more frequent in patients than controls were TRBV5-6, TRBV5-1 and TRBV20-1.

Which antigens these TCRs recognize remains unknown. What was sequenced was blood. The source is a girl aged 5-17 years with multiple sclerosis.

The V gene is TRBV19, the J gene TRBJ2-1; the match to TRBD2 covers 9 bases. Germline-derived CDR1 and CDR2 are LNHDA and SQIVND (reference sequence). The junction had 5 bases not matched to a gene; V was cut back by 4 bases and J by 4 bases. This CDR3 region has 15 residues. CDR3 residues: CASSRPREGYNEQFF. The CDR3, as DNA: TGTGCCAGTAGTAGACCGCGGGAGGGATACAATGAGCAGTTCTTC. Supplemented by reference TRBV19 and TRBJ2-1, the full variable domain reads DGGITQSPKYLFRKEGQNVTLSCEQNLNHDAMYWYRQDPGQGLRLIYYSQIVNDFQKGDIAEGYSVSREKKESFPLTVTSAQKNPTAFYLCASSRPREGYNEQFFGPGTRLTVL.

About this clonotype itself: Mismatch with germline at one junction end may stem from a read error. The chain recombines TRBV11-2 with TRBJ2-3; D possibly corresponds to TRBD2 (6 bases). Germline CDR1 is SGHAT and CDR2 is FQNNGV. This CDR3 comprises 15 residues. Here the CDR3 DNA reads TGTGCCAGCACCTTAGACCCGGGAGTCGGAGATACGCAGTATTTT. This encodes CASTLDPGVGDTQYF. The complete variable domain, with remaining parts taken from reference TRBV11-2 and TRBJ2-3, reads EAGVAQSPRYKIIEKRQSVAFWCNPISGHATLYWYQQILGQGPKLLIQFQNNGVVDDSQLPKDRFSAERLKGVDSTLKIQPAKLEDSAVYLCASTLDPGVGDTQYFGPGTRLTVL.

This clonotype was counted between two and nine times. V and J are TRBV20-1 and TRBJ1-1; 7 positions match TRBD1. The CDR3 is made up of 13 amino acids. Germline V gene sequence: CDR1 DFQATT, CDR2 SNEGSKA (reference sequence). The CDR3 coding sequence is TGCAGCTGTTACCATCAGGGGGGGCTGGGAGCTTTCTTT. It is translated as CSCYHQGGLGAFF.

This clonotype was seen a handful of times. The chain is built from TRBV6-2 or TRBV6-3 and TRBJ2-7; D may be TRBD2 (6 bases). Per germline, CDR1 MNHEY and CDR2 SVGEGT. This CDR3 has 13 residues. The V end was cut by 4 bases, the J end by 2 bases, with 9 bases between. CDR3 sequence reads: CASSWGETYEQYF. Written as DNA, the CDR3 is TGTGCCAGCAGTTGGGGGGAGACCTACGAGCAGTACTTC.

The V call is TRBV24-1, the J call TRBJ2-7; D might be TRBD1 (6 bases). V was pared by 3 bases and J by 5 bases, with 16 bases between. Germline CDR1 reads KGHDR; CDR2 reads SFDVKD. This CDR3 has 15 amino acids. Written as DNA, the CDR3 is TGTGCCACCAGTGATCCTGCCCCCGGACAGCACGAGCAGTACTTC. Amino acid sequence: CATSDPAPGQHEQYF.

CDR3 protein: CASSRVSSEHGYTF. CDR3 nucleotides: TGTGCCAGCAGCCGAGTCTCCTCGGAGCATGGCTACACCTTC. The chain carries TRBV3-1 and TRBJ1-2, with D unresolved. Per the germline V gene, CDR1 is LGHDT and CDR2 is YNNKEL (reference sequence). Trimming cost V 4 bases and J 6 bases, with 15 bases left between them. The CDR3 is 14 residues long. Full variable domain (outside the CDR3, taken from reference TRBV3-1 and TRBJ1-2): DTAVSQTPKYLVTQMGNDKSIKCEQNLGHDTMYWYKQDSKKFLKIMFSYNNKELIINETVPNRFSPKSPDKAHLNLHINSLELGDSAVYFCASSRVSSEHGYTFGSGTRLTVV.

The chain has TRBV12-5 and TRBJ2-1; D is uncertain. The V gene's germline CDR1 is LGHNT and CDR2 FRNRAP. Trimming left V 4 bases short and J 1 base short, with 11 bases between. The CDR3 is 15 residues long. CDR3 coding DNA: TGTGCTAGTGGTTCCACAGAGCCATCCTACAATGAGCAGTTCTTC. It yields the protein CASGSTEPSYNEQFF.

CDR3 DNA sequence: TGTGCCAGCAGCTTGGGAGGACAGGGGTGGTACAATGAGCAGTTCTTC. Its translation: CASSLGGQGWYNEQFF. The J gene is TRBJ2-1, the V gene TRBV7-9; 9 nucleotides line up with TRBD1. The CDR3 consists of 16 residues. Germline CDR1 SEHNR, CDR2 FQNEAQ (reference sequence). With 3 bases clipped from V and 4 bases from J, the junction kept 7 bases outside the gene matches.

This clonotype was found a few times. The chain couples TRBV5-6 to TRBJ2-7, with 7 bases matching TRBD1. V was pared by 3 bases and J by 5 bases, with 8 bases of the junction left unmatched. CDR1 is SGHDT and CDR2 is YYEEEE in the germline V gene. The CDR3 covers 14 residues. The CDR3 DNA reads TGTGCCAGCAGCTGGGCTTCAGGACAGGACGAGCAGTACTTC. It specifies CASSWASGQDEQYF. The whole variable domain, filled in from reference TRBV5-6 and TRBJ2-7, reads DAGVTQSPTHLIKTRGQQVTLRCSPKSGHDTVSWYQQALGQGPQFIFQYYEEEERQRGNFPDRFSGHQFPNYSSELNVNALLLGDSALYLCASSWASGQDEQYFGPGTRLTVT.

This chain connects TRBV5-1 to TRBJ1-6, with 9 bases lining up with TRBD1. This CDR3 has 15 residues. V was pared by 4 bases and J by 10 bases, with 9 bases of the junction left unmatched. CDR1 and CDR2 (germline): SGHRS, YFSETQ. CDR3 DNA: TGCGCCAGCAGCGCCGGACAGGGGTTGTACTCACCCCTCCACTTT. Translated, it gives CASSAGQGLYSPLHF. Combining the CDR3 with reference TRBV5-1 and TRBJ1-6 gives the whole variable domain KAGVTQTPRYLIKTRGQQVTLSCSPISGHRSVSWYQQTPGQGLQFLFEYFSETQRNKGNFPGRFSGRQFSNSRSEMNVSTLELGDSALYLCASSAGQGLYSPLHFGNGTRLTVT.